One sample yielded the 18 T cell receptor beta chains listed below, sequenced in a study of T-cell reconstitution after alpha-beta-depleted transplantation in children. Unique molecular identifiers tagged the TCRbeta library. Each CDR3 protein gets one entry after TCRdb re-called the PCR reads with MiXCR. The sample lists 200,000 or so distinct CDR3 sequences, 5.5% to 7% occurring once. The sample consisted of PBMCs, taken before TCRalphabeta/CD19-depleted stem cell transplant. These receptors all come from a girl in the first two years of life with combined immunodeficiency, due to receive a stem cell transplant.

The table lists this clonotype with many counts. This chain connects TRBV28 to TRBJ2-3; 9 bases are a match to TRBD2. Trimming removed 0 bases from V and 5 bases from J; junction bases left unmatched: 3. The germline V gene encodes CDR1 MDHEN and CDR2 SYDVKM. The CDR3 consists of 15 residues. CDR3 loop: CASSLWTSGGDTQYF. CDR3 in DNA: TGTGCCAGCAGTTTATGGACTAGCGGAGGAGATACGCAGTATTTT.

Many counts were recorded for this clonotype. V usage is TRBV12-3 or TRBV12-4 and J usage is TRBJ1-1, with D tentatively TRBD1 (6 bases). V was cut by 2 bases and J by 9 bases, with 16 bases left in between. This CDR3 comprises 14 residues. The CDR3, as DNA: TGTGCCAGCAGTTTAACACAGGGCGCGCGGCAAGCTTTCTTT. It translates to CASSLTQGARQAFF.

This clonotype was counted many times. The chain joins TRBV2 to TRBJ2-3, with TRBD2 matching 14 bases. The CDR3 has 16 amino acids. The V segment lost 5 bases and the J segment 7 bases; nucleotides outside the gene matches: 8. CDR1 is SNHLY, CDR2 FYNNEI, per germline. The CDR3 sequence: CASSKGTSGSQYTQYF. The CDR3 region has the DNA TGTGCCAGCAGTAAGGGGACTAGCGGGAGTCAGTATACGCAGTATTTT.

This clonotype was counted ten times or more. The chain employs TRBV3-1 and TRBJ2-3; D uncertain. Trimming removed 0 bases at V and 0 bases at J, with 7 bases between. The CDR3 length is 15 residues. Per the germline V gene, CDR1 is LGHDT and CDR2 is YNNKEL (reference sequence). CDR3 nucleotide sequence: TGTGCCAGCAGCCAAGAATACGTTAGCACAGATACGCAGTATTTT. It is translated as CASSQEYVSTDTQYF.

This clonotype was picked up many times. The chain uses TRBV6-2 or TRBV6-3 and TRBJ2-1; D perhaps matches TRBD2 (6 bases). In germline, CDR1 is MNHEY, CDR2 SVGEGT. V was cut by 2 bases and J by 7 bases, with 9 bases left in between. The CDR3 contains 13 residues. Here the CDR3 DNA reads TGTGCCAGCAGTTACGGTGGGGGGAATGAGCAGTTCTTC. Its protein product is CASSYGGGNEQFF.

This clonotype was seen ten or more times. The V call is TRBV7-8, the J call TRBJ2-3; TRBD2 agrees at 12 bases. With 1 base clipped from V and 1 base from J, the junction kept 6 bases outside the gene matches. The CDR3 loop spans 18 amino acids. Germline CDR1 reads SGHVS; CDR2 reads FQNEAQ. The DNA of the CDR3 is TGTGCCAGCAGCTTAGGGACTAGCGGGACAAGTGGCACAGATACGCAGTATTTT. This sequence encodes CASSLGTSGTSGTDTQYF.

This clonotype was observed many times. The chain is built from TRBV29-1 and TRBJ2-1; no reliable D call. The CDR3 totals 15 residues. V was pared by 0 bases and J by 5 bases, with 14 bases between. CDR1 is SQVTM, CDR2 ANQGSEA, per germline. CDR3 sequence: CSVEDDRARDNEQFF. The CDR3, as DNA: TGCAGCGTTGAAGATGATCGAGCACGGGACAATGAGCAGTTCTTC.

This clonotype was seen repeatedly, ten times or more. The chain carries TRBV7-9 and TRBJ2-1; the match to TRBD2 covers 8 bases. The CDR3 is made up of 14 amino acids. The trim removed 5 bases at V and 2 bases at J, leaving 2 bases unmatched. Germline CDR1 is SEHNR and CDR2 is FQNEAQ (reference sequence). Written as DNA, the CDR3 is TGTGCCAGCAGCGTACTAGCGGCCTACAATGAGCAGTTCTTC. It translates to CASSVLAAYNEQFF. Filled out from reference TRBV7-9 and TRBJ2-1, the complete variable domain reads DTGVSQNPRHKITKRGQNVTFRCDPISEHNRLYWYRQTLGQGPEFLTYFQNEAQLEKSRLLSDRFSAERPKGSFSTLEIQRTEQGDSAMYLCASSVLAAYNEQFFGPGTRLTVL.

There are many counts of this clonotype. This chain links TRBV12-3 or TRBV12-4 with TRBJ2-1; no definite D call. This CDR3 comprises 14 residues. Trimming removed 1 base at V and 7 bases at J, with 11 bases between. For the CDR3, the DNA is TGTGCCAGCAGTTTAGACTTCTGGAGAAATGAGCAGTTCTTC. Encoded protein: CASSLDFWRNEQFF.

This clonotype occurred many times. This chain joins TRBV7-8 and TRBJ2-7; 7 nucleotides line up with TRBD1. This CDR3 spans 13 amino acids. The junction had 4 bases not matched to a gene; V was cut back by 3 bases and J by 5 bases. Germline CDR1 reads SGHVS; CDR2 reads FQNEAQ. CDR3 sequence (DNA): TGTGCCAGCAGCTTCTACAGGGGTCACGAGCAGTACTTC. This encodes CASSFYRGHEQYF.

To note about this clonotype: A much bigger clone sits one base away, suggesting this may be a read error. The chain has TRBV28 and TRBJ2-1; D is possibly TRBD1 (6 bases). CDR1 and CDR2 (germline): MDHEN, SYDVKM. This CDR3 is built from 13 residues. The CDR3 sequence is CASSPRGGNEPFF. The CDR3 region has the DNA TGTGCCAGCAGTCCAAGAGGGGGAAATGAGCCGTTCTTC.

This clonotype was seen ten or more times. The rearrangement uses TRBV28 and TRBJ2-5; 9 nucleotides align to TRBD2. The J segment lost 2 bases and the V segment lost 10 bases, leaving 2 bases of the junction unmatched. Germline-derived CDR1 and CDR2 are MDHEN and SYDVKM. The CDR3 contains 12 residues. The CDR3 DNA follows: TGTGCCACGGGACTAGCTCAAGAGACCCAGTACTTC. It translates to CATGLAQETQYF.

In this sample, this clonotype turned up many times. The rearrangement joins TRBV5-1 to TRBJ2-1; the D gene is possibly TRBD2 (6 bases). The germline CDR1 and CDR2 sequences are SGHRS and YFSETQ. V was pared by 5 bases and J by 10 bases, with 10 bases between. CDR3 length: 11 residues. CDR3 bases: TGCGCCAGCAGTCGGGGGTCAGAGCAGTTCTTC. It is translated as CASSRGSEQFF.

Many counts were recorded for this clonotype. The genes are TRBV15 and TRBJ2-3; weak D call: TRBD2 (5 bases). The V end lost 1 base, the J end lost 0 bases, and 8 bases lay between the germline ends. CDR1 LNHNV and CDR2 YYDKDF come from the germline V gene (reference sequence). CDR3 length equals 15 residues. The CDR3 loop reads CATSRVRDSTDTQYF. The CDR3 DNA is TGTGCCACCAGCAGAGTGAGGGATAGCACAGATACGCAGTATTTT.

This clonotype was recorded at least ten times. The chain employs TRBV4-3 and TRBJ2-1, with 12 bases identical to TRBD2. The CDR3 has 17 residues. Losses at the gene ends were 1 base for V and 9 bases for J; bases not matched to a gene: 10. The germline V gene encodes CDR1 LGHNA and CDR2 YSLEER. The CDR3 is CASSQVYRLAGECEQFF. The CDR3 bases are TGCGCCAGCAGCCAAGTATATAGACTAGCGGGAGAATGTGAGCAGTTCTTC.

This clonotype was recorded many times. The V call is TRBV7-8, the J call TRBJ2-1; 8 bases agree with TRBD1. V shed 3 bases, J shed 3 bases, and the junction held 10 bases outside the gene matches. The germline V gene has CDR1 SGHVS and CDR2 FQNEAQ. The CDR3 extends over 17 amino acids. The CDR3 is CASSFTGQGASYNEQFF. Here the CDR3 DNA reads TGTGCCAGCAGCTTCACTGGCCAGGGGGCTAGCTACAATGAGCAGTTCTTC.

This clonotype was counted at least ten times. The V gene is TRBV5-1, the J gene TRBJ2-3; a weak D match, TRBD2 (6 bases). Trimming removed 1 base from V and 2 bases from J, with 20 bases in between. The germline gives CDR1 SGHRS, CDR2 YFSETQ. The CDR3 extends over 18 amino acids. The CDR3 is CASSLYLGRGPSTDTQYF. The CDR3 DNA reads as TGCGCCAGCAGCTTGTATTTAGGGCGGGGACCTTCCACAGATACGCAGTATTTT.

This rearrangement joins TRBV5-1 to TRBJ2-1; TRBD2 matches at 14 bases. Germline CDR1 and CDR2: SGHRS and YFSETQ. The ends lost 2 bases at V and 3 bases at J; junction bases unmatched: 10. The CDR3 length is 19 residues. Here the CDR3 DNA reads TGCGCCAGCAGCTTCTGGGGGACTAGCGGGGGCCTCTTCTACAATGAGCAGTTCTTC. Its translation: CASSFWGTSGGLFYNEQFF.